These 30 T cell receptor beta chains came from one sample sequenced in a study of T cells after yellow fever vaccination. One entry per CDR3 protein, called by TCRdb with MiXCR from the 5' RACE reads. The sample has 500,000 to 650,000 distinct CDR3 sequences, roughly 14% seen once. This material consisted of PBMCs, taken on the day of the yellow fever booster vaccination. These receptors were collected from a man aged 30 to 39 who received the YFV17D yellow fever vaccine.

This clonotype was seen only a few times. The rearrangement joins TRBV20-1 to TRBJ2-4, with D uncertain. This CDR3 contains 12 residues. The germline V gene encodes CDR1 DFQATT and CDR2 SNEGSKA (reference sequence). Trimming took off 6 bases at V and 6 bases at J, with 12 bases between the two ends. The CDR3 protein is CSAKESINIQYF. Written as DNA, the CDR3 is TGCAGTGCAAAAGAATCCATAAACATTCAGTACTTC.

In this sample, this clonotype turned up a few times. The V gene is TRBV2, the J gene TRBJ2-5; 10 bases fit TRBD2. The CDR3 loop spans 15 amino acids. The junction had 9 bases not matched to a gene; V was cut back by 4 bases and J by 7 bases. Germline-derived CDR1 and CDR2 are SNHLY and FYNNEI. The chain's CDR3 is CASSGLAGDLGTQYF. Here the CDR3 DNA reads TGTGCCAGCAGTGGGCTAGCGGGAGACCTCGGGACCCAGTACTTC.

This chain joins TRBV3-1 and TRBJ2-5; perhaps D is TRBD1 or TRBD2 (6 bases each). Germline CDR1 is LGHDT and CDR2 is YNNKEL (reference sequence). Trimming removed 6 bases at V and 1 base at J, with 15 bases between. The CDR3 runs 15 residues. CDR3 protein: CASRVQGGGQETQYF. CDR3 nucleotide sequence: TGTGCCAGCAGAGTACAGGGAGGAGGCCAAGAGACCCAGTACTTC.

There are many counts of this clonotype. This rearrangement joins TRBV18 to TRBJ2-7; D gene unclear. This CDR3 contains 12 residues. Between the trimmed V and J ends, which lost 6 bases and 7 bases, there was a span of 13 bases. Germline-derived CDR1 and CDR2 are KGHSH and LQKENI. The CDR3: CASSPDGSEQYF. The CDR3 DNA reads as TGTGCCAGCTCTCCCGACGGGTCGGAGCAGTACTTC.

The genes are TRBV5-1 and TRBJ2-3; no firm D call. The germline V and J ends were trimmed by 4 bases and 4 bases, with 7 bases remaining between them. This CDR3 has 12 amino acids. Per the germline V gene, CDR1 is SGHRS and CDR2 is YFSETQ. CDR3 sequence (DNA): TGCGCCAGCAGCGCTTCAGCAGATACGCAGTATTTT. Its protein is CASSASADTQYF. Complete variable domain (other parts from reference TRBV5-1 and TRBJ2-3): KAGVTQTPRYLIKTRGQQVTLSCSPISGHRSVSWYQQTPGQGLQFLFEYFSETQRNKGNFPGRFSGRQFSNSRSEMNVSTLELGDSALYLCASSASADTQYFGPGTRLTVL.

The chain links TRBV2 to TRBJ2-1, with TRBD2 matching over 10 bases. Looked up from germline, CDR1 is SNHLY and CDR2 is FYNNEI. Germline trimming cut 10 bases from V and 6 bases from J; bases unmatched to any gene: 6. The CDR3 totals 13 residues. The CDR3 region has the DNA TGTGCCATCCCTGGACTAGCGGCCAATGAGCAGTTCTTC. The encoded protein is CAIPGLAANEQFF. Variable domain in full (rest from reference TRBV2 and TRBJ2-1): EPEVTQTPSHQVTQMGQEVILRCVPISNHLYFYWYRQILGQKVEFLVSFYNNEISEKSEIFDDQFSVERPDGSNFTLKIRSTKLEDSAMYFCAIPGLAANEQFFGPGTRLTVL.

This clonotype was detected ten times or more. V usage is TRBV7-9 and J usage is TRBJ2-7; 7 bases align to TRBD2. This CDR3 is 15 amino acids long. Germline V CDR1 and CDR2: SEHNR, FQNEAQ (reference sequence). Trimming cost V 5 bases and J 0 bases; bases outside gene matches: 7. CDR3 region: CASSPRGGSSYEQYF. CDR3 nucleotides: TGTGCCAGCAGCCCCCGGGGCGGGAGCTCCTACGAGCAGTACTTC.

This clonotype turned up a few times. V gene TRBV7-2 combines with J gene TRBJ2-7, with D tentatively TRBD1 or TRBD2 (5 bases each). Per germline, CDR1 SGHTA and CDR2 FQGNSA. This CDR3 has 16 residues. Trimming stripped 1 base from V and 4 bases from J, with 17 bases between. The CDR3 DNA reads TGTGCCAGCAGCTTAGATTTCGGGGCGAAGTCATACGAGCAGTACTTC. Protein sequence: CASSLDFGAKSYEQYF.

V is TRBV27 and J is TRBJ1-6, with D perhaps matching TRBD1 (6 bases). Germline CDR1 reads MNHEY; CDR2 reads SMNVEV (reference sequence). The CDR3 covers 14 residues. V was pared by 5 bases and J by 8 bases, with 13 bases between. Here the CDR3 DNA reads TGTGCCAGCAGTCTAGGGGACACTTATTCACCCCTCCACTTT. This gives the protein CASSLGDTYSPLHF.

This clonotype came up many times. The chain combines TRBV7-9 with TRBJ2-7; D possibly corresponds to TRBD2 (6 bases). CDR1 is SEHNR, CDR2 FQNEAQ, per germline (reference sequence). V lost 4 bases to trimming and J lost 9 bases, with 16 bases between them. This CDR3 spans 13 amino acids. The DNA of the CDR3 is TGTGCCAGCAGCTCGGGAGCTAGCTCGGGGCAGTACTTC. The encoded protein is CASSSGASSGQYF.

This clonotype was counted only a few times. Here the CDR3 DNA reads TGTGCCAGCAGACCCGACAGTACCTACGAGCAGTACTTC. Residues: CASRPDSTYEQYF. The chain carries TRBV12-3 or TRBV12-4 and TRBJ2-7, with D possibly being TRBD1 (5 bases). This CDR3 region has 13 residues. With 6 bases removed from V and 2 bases from J, the gap between germline ends came to 11 bases.

This chain links TRBV7-3 with TRBJ2-3; no clear D gene. Germline CDR1 SGHTA, CDR2 FQGTGA. Trimming pared 1 base from V and 6 bases from J, leaving 8 bases between. This CDR3 spans 13 amino acids. CDR3 DNA sequence: TGTGCCAGCAGCTTAAATCTTCTGGATACGCAGTATTTT. Translating gives CASSLNLLDTQYF.

A few counts support this clonotype. The chain couples TRBV11-1 to TRBJ2-7; TRBD2 matches at 9 bases. The length of the CDR3 is 17 residues. Per germline, CDR1 SGHAT and CDR2 FQDESV (reference sequence). The trim removed 3 bases at V and 0 bases at J, leaving 9 bases unmatched. The CDR3 region has the DNA TGTGCCAGCAGCTTGGACAGTACTAGCGGGTCCTCCTACGAGCAGTACTTC. Translated, it gives CASSLDSTSGSSYEQYF.

This clonotype was seen ten or more times. The genes are TRBV5-1 and TRBJ1-1; no reliable D call. The V and J ends lost 0 bases and 1 base respectively, with 4 bases between them. The CDR3 spans 13 residues. Germline V gene data show CDR1 as SGHRS and CDR2 as YFSETQ. CDR3 region: CASSLAWNTEAFF. DNA for the CDR3: TGCGCCAGCAGCTTGGCCTGGAACACTGAAGCTTTCTTT.

This clonotype was detected only a few times. V usage is TRBV3-1 and J usage is TRBJ1-6; D is unclear. CDR1 and CDR2 from the germline V gene are LGHDT and YNNKEL (reference sequence). The V and J ends lost 4 bases and 5 bases respectively, with 12 bases between them. The CDR3 has 15 residues. CDR3 loop: CASSLLGRNNSPLHF. DNA of the CDR3: TGTGCCAGCAGCCTGTTAGGTCGAAATAATTCACCCCTCCACTTT.

The gene calls are TRBV20-1 and TRBJ1-5, with D perhaps TRBD1 (5 bases). Germline V lookup: CDR1 DFQATT, CDR2 SNEGSKA (reference sequence). V lost 1 base to trimming and J lost 2 bases, with 12 bases between them. This CDR3 comprises 15 residues. CDR3 DNA: TGCAGTGCTAGAGTAAGGGGAGCGGGCAATCAGCCCCAGCATTTT. Its protein is CSARVRGAGNQPQHF.

This clonotype showed up just a few times. The chain couples TRBV7-2 to TRBJ1-3, with D uncertain. Trimming took 1 base from V and 0 from J, leaving 10 bases between them. The CDR3 consists of 16 residues. Germline V gene data show CDR1 as SGHTA and CDR2 as FQGNSA. The CDR3 spells CASSLVGSLSGNTIYF. The CDR3 DNA reads TGTGCCAGCAGCTTAGTTGGGTCTCTCTCTGGAAACACCATATATTTT.

This clonotype was seen a few times. V gene TRBV15 combines with J gene TRBJ2-7; TRBD2 matches at 9 bases. This CDR3 region has 14 residues. Per germline, CDR1 LNHNV and CDR2 YYDKDF (reference sequence). The junction had 4 bases not matched to a gene; V was cut back by 3 bases and J by 4 bases. CDR3 nucleotides: TGTGCCACCAGCAGTAGCGGGAGTGAATACGAGCAGTACTTC. Protein: CATSSSGSEYEQYF.

This clonotype was detected only a few times. The chain uses TRBV12-3 or TRBV12-4 and TRBJ2-3, with D unresolved. Between the trimmed V and J ends, which lost 11 bases and 0 bases, there was a span of 9 bases. The CDR3 contains 12 residues. CDR3 nucleotides: TGTGCCGCCCAGCTTAGCACAGATACGCAGTATTTT. Amino acid sequence: CAAQLSTDTQYF.

This clonotype showed up just a few times. The gene calls are TRBV30 and TRBJ2-1; 7 positions match TRBD2. Germline V gene data show CDR1 as GTSNPN and CDR2 as SVGIG (reference sequence). With V trimmed by 1 base and J by 5 bases, 14 bases remained unmatched. The CDR3 has 17 amino acids. CDR3 bases: TGTGCCTGGAGTGGAGGGGCTAGCGGTCGGGTGGACAATGAGCAGTTCTTC. It translates to CAWSGGASGRVDNEQFF.

The V and J genes are TRBV7-8 and TRBJ2-2; D possibly corresponds to TRBD2 (5 bases). The CDR3 sequence is 13 residues long. Trimming stripped 6 bases from V and 3 bases from J, with 8 bases between. Germline-derived CDR1 and CDR2 are SGHVS and FQNEAQ. In nucleotides, the CDR3 is TGTGCCAGCAGAACTAGAGACACCGGGGAGCTGTTTTTT. Its protein is CASRTRDTGELFF.

The genes are TRBV24-1 and TRBJ2-3, with no clear D. The CDR3 runs to 11 residues. CDR1 is KGHDR, CDR2 SFDVKD, per germline. V lost 0 bases to trimming and J lost 7 bases, with 1 base between them. CDR3 in amino acids: CATSDLYTQYF. The CDR3 coding sequence is TGTGCCACCAGTGATTTGTATACGCAGTATTTT.

Only a few counts were recorded for this clonotype. CDR3 in amino acids: CASNVLAGSYNEQFF. For the CDR3, the DNA is TGTGCCAGCAACGTATTAGCGGGATCCTACAATGAGCAGTTCTTC. The chain uses TRBV11-2 and TRBJ2-1; 8 bases line up with TRBD2. The V gene end was trimmed by 7 bases and the J gene end by 1 base; junction bases not matched to a gene: 6. The CDR3 extends over 15 amino acids. Germline V gene sequence: CDR1 SGHAT, CDR2 FQNNGV.

The rearrangement uses TRBV3-1 and TRBJ2-2; D is perhaps TRBD2 (5 bases). The length of the CDR3 is 15 residues. The V end was cut by 1 base, the J end by 5 bases, with 11 bases between. The germline CDR1 and CDR2 sequences are LGHDT and YNNKEL (reference sequence). Here the CDR3 reads CASSQGEFGTGELFF. The CDR3 DNA sequence: TGTGCCAGCAGCCAAGGGGAGTTCGGTACCGGGGAGCTGTTTTTT.

The chain joins TRBV7-9 to TRBJ2-7, with D perhaps TRBD2 (5 bases). The germline CDR1 and CDR2 sequences are SEHNR and FQNEAQ (reference sequence). Trimming shortened V by 5 bases and J by 3 bases, and 14 bases separated the two germline ends. The CDR3 totals 14 residues. CDR3 amino acids: CASSRTDSFYEQYF. DNA of the CDR3: TGTGCCAGCAGCCGGACGGACTCCTTCTACGAGCAGTACTTC.

The gene calls are TRBV3-1 and TRBJ2-5; D unclear. The germline CDR1 and CDR2 sequences are LGHDT and YNNKEL (reference sequence). This CDR3 spans 15 amino acids. V was pared by 4 bases and J by 5 bases, with 17 bases between. The CDR3 coding sequence is TGTGCCAGCAGCCCGTGGCCCTCGGAAATCGAGACCCAGTACTTC. The encoded protein is CASSPWPSEIETQYF.

This clonotype has a handful of counts. The chain employs TRBV7-2 and TRBJ2-7, with unresolved D. Trimming cost V 4 bases and J 7 bases, with 20 bases left between them. This CDR3 is 15 amino acids long. In germline, CDR1 is SGHTA, CDR2 FQGNSA. The CDR3 loop reads CASSSGIQHQGEQYF. Written as DNA, the CDR3 is TGTGCCAGCAGCTCAGGCATACAGCACCAAGGGGAGCAGTACTTC.

There are a few counts of this clonotype. The V call is TRBV6-8, the J call TRBJ1-2; a possible D gene is TRBD1 (6 bases). Germline-derived CDR1 and CDR2 are MNHGY and SAAAGT. V was pared by 8 bases and J by 8 bases, with 18 bases between. The CDR3 totals 13 residues. CDR3 DNA sequence: TGTGCCAGCTTACCTGCGGCAGGGGAAGGCTACACCTTC. As protein: CASLPAAGEGYTF.

This clonotype was picked up a small number of times. V and J are TRBV7-2 and TRBJ2-3; the D gene is possibly TRBD2 (6 bases). The CDR3 spans 13 residues. V was shortened by 5 bases and J by 5 bases, with 11 bases between the two germline ends. Per the germline V gene, CDR1 is SGHTA and CDR2 is FQGNSA. CDR3 protein: CASSAMGGDTQYF. In DNA form, the CDR3 reads TGTGCCAGCAGCGCAATGGGGGGAGATACGCAGTATTTT.

As to this clonotype: One junction end does not reproduce the germline sequence, and a read error may be involved. The chain has TRBV7-7 and TRBJ2-1; tentatively, D is TRBD1 or TRBD2 (5 bases each). The germline gives CDR1 SSHAT, CDR2 FNYEAQ (reference sequence). The CDR3 has 13 amino acids. The CDR3 here is CASSFAGSNEQFF. The CDR3 DNA follows: TGTGCTAGCAGCTTCGCAGGGAGCAATGAGCAGTTCTTC.